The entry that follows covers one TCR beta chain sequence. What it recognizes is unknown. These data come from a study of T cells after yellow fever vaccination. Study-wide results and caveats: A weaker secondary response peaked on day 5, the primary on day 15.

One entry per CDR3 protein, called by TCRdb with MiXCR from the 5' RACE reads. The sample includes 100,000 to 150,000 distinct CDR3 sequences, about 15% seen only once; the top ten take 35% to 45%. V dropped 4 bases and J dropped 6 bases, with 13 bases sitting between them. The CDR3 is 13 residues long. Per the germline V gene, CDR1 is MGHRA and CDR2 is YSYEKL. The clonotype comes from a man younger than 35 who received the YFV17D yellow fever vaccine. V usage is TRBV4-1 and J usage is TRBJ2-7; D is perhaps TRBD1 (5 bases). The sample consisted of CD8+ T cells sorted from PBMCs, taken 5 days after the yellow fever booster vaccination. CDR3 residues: CASSPRLGREQYV. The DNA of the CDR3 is TGCGCCAGCAGCCCTCGGCTGGGGCGCGAGCAGTACGTC.